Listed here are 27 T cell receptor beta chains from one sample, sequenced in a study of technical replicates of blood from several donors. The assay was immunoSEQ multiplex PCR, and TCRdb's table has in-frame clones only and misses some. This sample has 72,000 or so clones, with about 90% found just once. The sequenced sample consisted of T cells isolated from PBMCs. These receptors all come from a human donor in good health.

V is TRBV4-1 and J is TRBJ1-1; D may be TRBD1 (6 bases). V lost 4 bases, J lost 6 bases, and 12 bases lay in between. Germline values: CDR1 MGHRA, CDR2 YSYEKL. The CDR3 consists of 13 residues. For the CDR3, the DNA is TGCGCCAGCAGCCTTATCGGGACACCTGAAGCTTTCTTT. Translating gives CASSLIGTPEAFF.

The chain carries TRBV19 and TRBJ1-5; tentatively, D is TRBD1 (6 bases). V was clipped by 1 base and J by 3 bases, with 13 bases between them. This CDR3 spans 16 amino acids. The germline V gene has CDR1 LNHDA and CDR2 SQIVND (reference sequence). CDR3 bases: TGTGCCAGTAGTATAGGGGGCAGGGGAATCAATCAGCCCCAGCATTTT. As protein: CASSIGGRGINQPQHF.

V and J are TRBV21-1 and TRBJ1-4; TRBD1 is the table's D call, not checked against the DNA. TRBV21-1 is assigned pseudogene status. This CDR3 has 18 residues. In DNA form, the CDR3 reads TGTGCCAGCAGCAAAGCCTTACACCGGGACAGGGCTAATGAAAAACTGTTTTTT. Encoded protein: CASSKALHRDRANEKLFF.

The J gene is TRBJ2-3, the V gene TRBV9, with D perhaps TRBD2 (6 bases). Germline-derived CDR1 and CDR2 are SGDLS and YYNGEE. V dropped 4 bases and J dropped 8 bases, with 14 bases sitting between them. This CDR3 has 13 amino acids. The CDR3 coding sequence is TGTGCCAGCAGCCCTACCGGGGGTGGTACGCAGTATTTT. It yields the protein CASSPTGGGTQYF.

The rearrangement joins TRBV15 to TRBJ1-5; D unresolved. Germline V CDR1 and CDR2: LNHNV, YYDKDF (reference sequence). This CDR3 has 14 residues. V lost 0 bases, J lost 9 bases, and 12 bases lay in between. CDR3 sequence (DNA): TGTGCCACCAGCAGAGATCTAGCCGAGTGGCCCCAGCATTTT. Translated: CATSRDLAEWPQHF.

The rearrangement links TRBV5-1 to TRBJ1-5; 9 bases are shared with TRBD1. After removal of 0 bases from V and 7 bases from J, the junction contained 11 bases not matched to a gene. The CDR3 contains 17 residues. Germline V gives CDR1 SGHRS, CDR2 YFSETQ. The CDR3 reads CASSLGSWDREYQPQHF. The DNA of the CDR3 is TGCGCCAGCAGCTTGGGTTCTTGGGACAGGGAATACCAGCCCCAGCATTTT.

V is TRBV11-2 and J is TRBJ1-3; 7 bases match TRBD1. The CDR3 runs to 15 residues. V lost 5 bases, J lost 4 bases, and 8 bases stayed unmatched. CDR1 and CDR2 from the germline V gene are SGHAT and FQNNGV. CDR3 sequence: CASSSHRGAGNTIYF. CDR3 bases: TGTGCCAGCAGCAGCCACAGGGGCGCCGGAAACACCATATATTTT. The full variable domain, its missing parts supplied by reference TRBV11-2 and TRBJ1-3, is EAGVAQSPRYKIIEKRQSVAFWCNPISGHATLYWYQQILGQGPKLLIQFQNNGVVDDSQLPKDRFSAERLKGVDSTLKIQPAKLEDSAVYLCASSSHRGAGNTIYFGEGSWLTVV.

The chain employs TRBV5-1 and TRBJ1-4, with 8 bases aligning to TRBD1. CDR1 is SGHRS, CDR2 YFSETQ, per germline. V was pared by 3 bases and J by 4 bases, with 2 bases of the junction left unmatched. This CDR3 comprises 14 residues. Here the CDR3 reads CASSSGQDNEKLFF. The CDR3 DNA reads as TGCGCCAGCAGCTCGGGACAGGATAATGAAAAACTGTTTTTT.

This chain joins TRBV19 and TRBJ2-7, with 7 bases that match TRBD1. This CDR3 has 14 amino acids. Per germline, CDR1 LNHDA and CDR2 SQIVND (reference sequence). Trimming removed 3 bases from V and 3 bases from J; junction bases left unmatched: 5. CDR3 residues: CASSIQGDRYEQYF. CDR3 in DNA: TGTGCCAGTAGTATTCAGGGGGATCGCTACGAGCAGTACTTC. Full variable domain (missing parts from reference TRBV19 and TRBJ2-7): DGGITQSPKYLFRKEGQNVTLSCEQNLNHDAMYWYRQDPGQGLRLIYYSQIVNDFQKGDIAEGYSVSREKKESFPLTVTSAQKNPTAFYLCASSIQGDRYEQYFGPGTRLTVT.

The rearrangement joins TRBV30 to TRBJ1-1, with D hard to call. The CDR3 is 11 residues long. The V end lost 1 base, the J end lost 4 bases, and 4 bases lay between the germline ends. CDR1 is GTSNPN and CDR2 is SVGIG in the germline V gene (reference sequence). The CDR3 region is CAWSAVTEAFF. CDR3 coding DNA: TGTGCCTGGAGTGCAGTCACTGAAGCTTTCTTT.

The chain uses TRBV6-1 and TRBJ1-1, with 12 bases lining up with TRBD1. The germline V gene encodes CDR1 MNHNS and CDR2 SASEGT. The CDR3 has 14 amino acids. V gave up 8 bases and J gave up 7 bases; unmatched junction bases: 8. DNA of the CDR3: TGTGCCAGCCGGAGGGGACAGGGGGCCGTTGAAGCTTTCTTT. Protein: CASRRGQGAVEAFF.

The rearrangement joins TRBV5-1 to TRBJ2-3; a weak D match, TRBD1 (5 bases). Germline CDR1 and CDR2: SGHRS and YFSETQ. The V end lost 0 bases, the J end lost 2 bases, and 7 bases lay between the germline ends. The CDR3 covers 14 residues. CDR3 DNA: TGCGCCAGCAGCTTGGAGGGGTTCACAGATACGCAGTATTTT. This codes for CASSLEGFTDTQYF.

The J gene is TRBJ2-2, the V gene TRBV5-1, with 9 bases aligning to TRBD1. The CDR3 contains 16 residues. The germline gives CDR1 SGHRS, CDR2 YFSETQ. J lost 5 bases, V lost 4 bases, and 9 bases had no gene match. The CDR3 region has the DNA TGCGCCAGCAGCCGAGGGACAGGGAGTATGACCGGGGAGCTGTTTTTT. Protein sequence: CASSRGTGSMTGELFF.

The CDR3 DNA reads TGTGCCAGCAGTTACCTCGAGACAGGACCCCAGCATTTT. Translation gives CASSYLETGPQHF. The rearrangement joins TRBV6-5 to TRBJ1-5, with TRBD1 as a possible D gene (6 bases). The CDR3 is 13 amino acids. Germline values: CDR1 MNHEY, CDR2 SVGAGI. Trimming pared 2 bases from V and 10 bases from J, leaving 12 bases between.

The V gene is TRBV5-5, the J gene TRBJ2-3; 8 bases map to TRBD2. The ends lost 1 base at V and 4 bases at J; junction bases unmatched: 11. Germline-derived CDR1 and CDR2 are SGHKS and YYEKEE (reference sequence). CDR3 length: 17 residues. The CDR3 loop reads CASSLFKGGRLSDTQYF. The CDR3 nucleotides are TGTGCCAGCAGCTTGTTTAAAGGCGGGAGGTTGTCAGATACGCAGTATTTT. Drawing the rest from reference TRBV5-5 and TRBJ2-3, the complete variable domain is DAGVTQSPTHLIKTRGQQVTLRCSPISGHKSVSWYQQVLGQGPQFIFQYYEKEERGRGNFPDRFSARQFPNYSSELNVNALLLGDSALYLCASSLFKGGRLSDTQYFGPGTRLTVL.

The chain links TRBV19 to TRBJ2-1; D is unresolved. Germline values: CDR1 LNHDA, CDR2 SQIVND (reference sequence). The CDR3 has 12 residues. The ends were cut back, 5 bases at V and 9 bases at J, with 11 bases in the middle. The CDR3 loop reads CASSSKTGEQFF. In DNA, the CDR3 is TGTGCCAGTAGTTCCAAAACTGGTGAGCAGTTCTTC.

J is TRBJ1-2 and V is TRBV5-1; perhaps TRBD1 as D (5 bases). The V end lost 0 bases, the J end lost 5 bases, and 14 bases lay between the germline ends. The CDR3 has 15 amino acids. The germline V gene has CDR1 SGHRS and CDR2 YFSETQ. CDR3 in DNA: TGCGCCAGCAGCTTGGATGCAGGGCAGACTTATGGCTACACCTTC. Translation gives CASSLDAGQTYGYTF.

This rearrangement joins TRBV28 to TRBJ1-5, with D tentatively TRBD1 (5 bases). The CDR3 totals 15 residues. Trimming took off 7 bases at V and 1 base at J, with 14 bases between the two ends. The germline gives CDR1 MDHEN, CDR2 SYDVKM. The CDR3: CASTLQGLSNQPQHF. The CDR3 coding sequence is TGTGCCAGCACCCTCCAGGGATTAAGCAATCAGCCCCAGCATTTT.

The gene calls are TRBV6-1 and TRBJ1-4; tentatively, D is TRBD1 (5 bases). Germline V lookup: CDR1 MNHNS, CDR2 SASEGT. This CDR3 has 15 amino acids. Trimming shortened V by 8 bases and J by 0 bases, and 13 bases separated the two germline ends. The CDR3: CASRGTGSTNEKLFF. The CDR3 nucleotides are TGTGCCAGCCGAGGGACTGGATCAACTAATGAAAAACTGTTTTTT.

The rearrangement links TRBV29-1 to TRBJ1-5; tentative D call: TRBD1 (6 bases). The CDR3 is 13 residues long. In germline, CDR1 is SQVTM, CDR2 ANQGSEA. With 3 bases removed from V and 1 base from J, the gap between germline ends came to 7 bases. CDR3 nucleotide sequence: TGCAGCGTTGATGGGGGCAGCAATCAGCCCCAGCATTTT. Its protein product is CSVDGGSNQPQHF.

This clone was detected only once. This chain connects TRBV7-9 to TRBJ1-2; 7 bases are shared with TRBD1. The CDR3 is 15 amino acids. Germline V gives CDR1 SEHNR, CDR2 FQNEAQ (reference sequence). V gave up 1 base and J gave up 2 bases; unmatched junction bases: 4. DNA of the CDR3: TGTGCCAGCAGCTTAGGGACAGGTGTGAACTATGGCTACACCTTC. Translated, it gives CASSLGTGVNYGYTF. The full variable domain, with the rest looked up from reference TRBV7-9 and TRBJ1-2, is DTGVSQNPRHKITKRGQNVTFRCDPISEHNRLYWYRQTLGQGPEFLTYFQNEAQLEKSRLLSDRFSAERPKGSFSTLEIQRTEQGDSAMYLCASSLGTGVNYGYTFGSGTRLTVV.

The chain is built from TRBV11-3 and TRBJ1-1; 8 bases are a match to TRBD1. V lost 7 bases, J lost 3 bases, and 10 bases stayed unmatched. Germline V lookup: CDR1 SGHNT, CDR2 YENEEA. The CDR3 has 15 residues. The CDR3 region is CASIQGDSRDTEAFF. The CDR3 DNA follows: TGTGCCAGCATACAGGGGGATTCGAGGGACACTGAAGCTTTCTTT.

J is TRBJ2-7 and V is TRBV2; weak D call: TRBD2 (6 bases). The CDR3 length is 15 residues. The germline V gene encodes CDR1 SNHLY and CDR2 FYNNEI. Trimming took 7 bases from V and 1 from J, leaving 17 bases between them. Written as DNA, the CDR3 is TGTGCCAGCACCTCGACCCGGGACTCTTCCTACGAGCAGTACTTC. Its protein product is CASTSTRDSSYEQYF.

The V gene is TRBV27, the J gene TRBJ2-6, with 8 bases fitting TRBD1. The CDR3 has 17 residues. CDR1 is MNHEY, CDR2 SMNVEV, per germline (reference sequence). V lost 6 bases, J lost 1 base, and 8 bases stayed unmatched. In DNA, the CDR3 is TGTGCCAGCAGAGACAGGGGCCGACATTCTGGGGCCAACGTCCTGACTTTC. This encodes CASRDRGRHSGANVLTF.

DNA for the CDR3: TGTGCCAGTAGTATAGGCGGCGGGAGGGGGAAGACCCAGTACTTC. Residues: CASSIGGGRGKTQYF. The chain links TRBV19 to TRBJ2-5; TRBD2 matches 9 bases. Germline assignment: CDR1 LNHDA and CDR2 SQIVND (reference sequence). J lost 6 bases, V lost 1 base, and 6 bases had no gene match. The CDR3 totals 15 residues.

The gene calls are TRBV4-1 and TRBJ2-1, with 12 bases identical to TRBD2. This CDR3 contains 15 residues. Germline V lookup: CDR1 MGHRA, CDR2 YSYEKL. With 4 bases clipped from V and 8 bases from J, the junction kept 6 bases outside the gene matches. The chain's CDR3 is CASSLTSGSVYEQFF. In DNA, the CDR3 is TGCGCCAGCAGCCTGACTAGCGGGAGTGTCTATGAGCAGTTCTTC.

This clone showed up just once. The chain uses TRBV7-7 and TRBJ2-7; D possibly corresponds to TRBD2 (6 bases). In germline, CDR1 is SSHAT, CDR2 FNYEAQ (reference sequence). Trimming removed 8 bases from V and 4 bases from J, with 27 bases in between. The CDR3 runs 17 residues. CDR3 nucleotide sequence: TGTGCCAGCGGGGGGATCGGTAGCCTGAGTCTGGGTTACGAGCAGTACTTC. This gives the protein CASGGIGSLSLGYEQYF.